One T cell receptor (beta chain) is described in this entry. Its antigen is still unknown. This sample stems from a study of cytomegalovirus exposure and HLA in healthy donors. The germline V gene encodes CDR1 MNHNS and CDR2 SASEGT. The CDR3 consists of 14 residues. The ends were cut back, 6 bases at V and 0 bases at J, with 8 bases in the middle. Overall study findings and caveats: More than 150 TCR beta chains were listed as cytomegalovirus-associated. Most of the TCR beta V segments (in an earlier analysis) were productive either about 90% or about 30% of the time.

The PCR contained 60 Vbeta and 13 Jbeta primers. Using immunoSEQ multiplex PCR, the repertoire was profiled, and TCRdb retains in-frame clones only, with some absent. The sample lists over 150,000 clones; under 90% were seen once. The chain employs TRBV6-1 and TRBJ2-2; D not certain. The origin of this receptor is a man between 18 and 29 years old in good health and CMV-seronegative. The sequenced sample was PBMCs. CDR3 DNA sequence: TGTGCCAGCAGAAGCTACGCGAACACCGGGGAGCTGTTTTTT. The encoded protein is CASRSYANTGELFF.